The rows below give T cell receptor beta chains drawn from one sample of a study of T cell repertoires and leukemia-associated antigens. TCRdb recomputed calls from the 5' RACE reads with MiXCR, one row per CDR3 protein. Among about 11,000 distinct CDR3 sequences listed, roughly 43% were seen once. The antigens for these receptors are not known. Sequencing was performed on CD3+ T cells sorted from blood and cultured. These receptors were collected from a female donor in good health. CDR3s include the opening cysteine and the closing phenylalanine or tryptophan. A D gene is named only where the DNA matches it firmly. Expanded clones are given a class, and other clones once, few, many or no size at all.

TRBJ1-3 16 TRBV5-1 medium-sized . CASSPWGPSSGNTIYF TGCGCCAGCAGCCCGTGGGGGCCGAGCTCTGGAAACACCATATATTTT
TRBJ2-6 13 TRBV4-3 . . CASSPTGANVLTF TGCGCCAGCAGCCCTACTGGGGCCAACGTCCTGACTTTC
TRBJ2-5 11 TRBV27 . TRBD2 CASSGGGPDSF TGTGCCAGCAGCGGGGGGGGCCCGGATTCTTTC
TRBJ1-1 15 TRBV5-1 medium-sized TRBD1 CASSPWDRGGTEAFF TGCGCCAGCAGCCCCTGGGACAGGGGGGGCACTGAAGCTTTCTTT
TRBJ1-6 16 TRBV7-2 medium-sized . CASSSQVGAVNSPLHF TGTGCCAGCAGCTCCCAAGTAGGGGCGGTTAATTCACCCCTCCACTTT
TRBJ2-1 13 TRBV20-1 . . CSALAPTYNEQFF TGCAGTGCCCTAGCGCCGACCTACAATGAGCAGTTCTTC
TRBJ2-3 15 TRBV6-5 medium-sized . CASSSPRGQGYTQYF TGTGCCAGCAGTTCCCCTCGGGGTCAAGGATATACGCAGTATTTT
TRBJ1-6 15 TRBV6-6 . . CASSVGSTYNSPLHF TGTGCCAGCAGCGTAGGGTCTACCTATAATTCACCCCTCCACTTT
TRBJ2-7 16 TRBV5-1 . . CASSLEIASGLYEQYF TGCGCCAGCAGCTTGGAGATAGCCTCGGGACTCTACGAGCAGTACTTC
TRBJ2-7 10 TRBV29-1 many . CSVVATEQYF TGCAGCGTTGTAGCGACCGAGCAGTACTTC
TRBJ2-3 16 TRBV24-1 once . CATSDPSERFADTQYF TGTGCCACCAGTGACCCGAGCGAGAGATTTGCAGATACGCAGTATTTT
TRBJ1-1 14 TRBV6-1 few . CASSEGESQTEAFF TGTGCCAGCAGTGAAGGGGAGTCACAAACTGAAGCTTTCTTT
TRBJ2-7 13 TRBV7-7 many . CASSLVPGYEQYF TGTGCTAGCAGCTTAGTGCCAGGGTACGAGCAGTACTTC
TRBJ1-1 13 TRBV10-1 . . CASSQERNTEAFF TGCGCCAGCAGCCAGGAAAGGAACACTGAAGCTTTCTTT
TRBJ1-1 13 TRBV20-1 . . CSARGPRDTEVFF TGCAGTGCTAGAGGGCCCAGGGACACTGAAGTTTTCTTT
TRBJ1-1 11 TRBV5-1 . . CAGSMGGAAFF TGCGCCGGCAGCATGGGGGGCGCGGCTTTCTTT
TRBJ2-7 17 TRBV7-9 . TRBD2 CASSLAGGGLSLYEQYF TGTGCCAGCAGCTTAGCTGGGGGAGGGCTCAGCCTCTACGAGCAGTACTTC
TRBJ2-7 13 TRBV7-9 . . CASSLEGPHEQYF TGTGCCAGCAGCTTAGAGGGGCCTCACGAGCAGTACTTC
TRBJ2-5 14 TRBV7-3 . . CASSLSGTQETQYF TGTGCCAGCAGCTTATCCGGGACCCAAGAGACCCAGTACTTC
TRBJ2-7 13 TRBV5-1 . . CASSPRMACEQYF TGCGCCAGCAGCCCCCGGATGGCCTGCGAGCAGTACTTC
TRBJ2-1 16 TRBV12-3/TRBV12-4 . TRBD2 CASSLSSGRIGNEQFF TGTGCCAGCAGTTTGTCCAGCGGGAGGATCGGCAATGAGCAGTTCTTC
TRBJ2-3 14 TRBV10-3 few TRBD1 CAISGGQGADTQYF TGTGCCATCAGTGGGGGACAGGGGGCAGATACGCAGTATTTT
TRBJ1-5 15 TRBV27 . TRBD1 CASTMSGGGLKPQHF TGTGCCAGCACTATGTCAGGGGGCGGGTTGAAGCCCCAGCATTTT
TRBJ1-3 20 TRBV18 medium-sized TRBD1 CASSPLATGTAITSGNTIYF TGTGCCAGCTCACCATTGGCAACCGGGACAGCTATAACCTCTGGAAACACCATATATTTT
TRBJ2-1 12 TRBV5-4 . TRBD2 CASGEGYNEQFF TGTGCCAGCGGGGAGGGCTACAATGAGCAGTTCTTC
TRBJ2-7 13 TRBV7-9 . TRBD1 CASSSRDSYEQYF TGTGCCAGCAGCTCGAGGGACAGCTACGAGCAGTACTTC
TRBJ2-7 15 TRBV5-4 . TRBD2 CASSSTAGGGYEQYF TGTGCCAGCAGCTCTACAGCGGGAGGCGGCTACGAGCAGTACTTC
TRBJ2-5 17 TRBV9 . TRBD1 CASSVESGTGNQETQYF TGTGCCAGCAGCGTAGAATCCGGGACAGGGAACCAAGAGACCCAGTACTTC
TRBJ1-3 15 TRBV18 many . CASSPLSGSGNTIYF TGTGCCAGCTCACCGCTTTCGGGCTCTGGAAACACCATATATTTT
TRBJ2-6 18 TRBV7-2 once . CASITRVQGGSGANVLTF TGTGCCAGCATCACGCGAGTGCAGGGGGGCTCCGGGGCCAACGTCCTGACTTTC
TRBJ2-5 15 TRBV18 many . CASSPFAGLQETQYF TGTGCCAGCTCACCCTTCGCGGGTCTACAAGAGACCCAGTACTTC
TRBJ1-1 13 TRBV30 once . CAWSGMGGAEAFF TGTGCCTGGAGTGGTATGGGTGGAGCTGAAGCTTTCTTT
TRBJ2-7 15 TRBV7-6 . TRBD2 CASGFEVAGACDQYF TGTGCCAGCGGATTTGAGGTAGCGGGAGCTTGCGACCAGTACTTC
TRBJ1-1 12 TRBV12-3/TRBV12-4 few . CASLGDGTEAFF TGTGCCAGCCTTGGAGATGGCACTGAAGCTTTCTTT
TRBJ2-4 15 TRBV25-1 . TRBD2 CASSSAGEGKNIQYF TGTGCCAGCAGCTCAGCGGGAGAGGGCAAAAACATTCAGTACTTC
TRBJ2-4 15 TRBV20-1 medium-sized . CSAWDPHRAKNIQYF TGCAGTGCCTGGGACCCCCATCGAGCCAAAAACATTCAGTACTTC
TRBJ1-2 15 TRBV5-1 few . CASSAPGERNYGYTF TGCGCCAGCAGTGCACCAGGGGAAAGGAACTATGGCTACACCTTC
TRBJ2-1 15 TRBV5-1 few . CASSNGSFRMREQFF TGCGCCAGCAGTAACGGGAGTTTCCGAATGCGTGAGCAGTTCTTC
TRBJ2-7 15 TRBV4-3 medium-sized . CASSQEGGLAYEQYF TGCGCCAGCAGCCAAGAGGGGGGGCTGGCCTACGAGCAGTACTTC
TRBJ2-7 13 TRBV12-3/TRBV12-4 . . CASSLGQPYEQYF TGTGCCAGCAGCTTAGGTCAACCCTACGAGCAGTACTTC
TRBJ1-1 14 TRBV7-2 few . CASSHNMWNTEAFF TGTGCCAGCAGCCACAATATGTGGAACACTGAAGCTTTCTTT